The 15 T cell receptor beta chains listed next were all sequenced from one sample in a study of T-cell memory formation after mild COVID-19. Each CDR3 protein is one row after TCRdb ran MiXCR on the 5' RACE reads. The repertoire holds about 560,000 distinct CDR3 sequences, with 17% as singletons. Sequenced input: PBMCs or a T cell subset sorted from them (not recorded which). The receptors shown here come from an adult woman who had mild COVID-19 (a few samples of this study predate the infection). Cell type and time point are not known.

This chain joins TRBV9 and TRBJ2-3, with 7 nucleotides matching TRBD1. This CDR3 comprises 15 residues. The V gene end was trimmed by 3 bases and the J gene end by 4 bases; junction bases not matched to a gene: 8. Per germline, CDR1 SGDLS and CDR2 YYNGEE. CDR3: CASSGRQGSPDTQYF. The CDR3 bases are TGTGCCAGCAGCGGGCGACAGGGTAGTCCAGATACGCAGTATTTT.

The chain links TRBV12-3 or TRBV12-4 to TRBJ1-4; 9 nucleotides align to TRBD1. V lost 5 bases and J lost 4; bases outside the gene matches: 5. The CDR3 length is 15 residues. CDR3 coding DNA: TGTGCCAGCAGTCACAGGGGGCTAGGTAATGAAAAACTGTTTTTT. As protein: CASSHRGLGNEKLFF.

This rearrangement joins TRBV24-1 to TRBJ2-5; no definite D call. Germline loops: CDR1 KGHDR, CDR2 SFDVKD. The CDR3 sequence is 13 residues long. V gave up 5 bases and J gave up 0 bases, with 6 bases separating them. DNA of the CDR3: TGTGCCACCAGTGTCGGCAACCAAGAGACCCAGTACTTC. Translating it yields CATSVGNQETQYF.

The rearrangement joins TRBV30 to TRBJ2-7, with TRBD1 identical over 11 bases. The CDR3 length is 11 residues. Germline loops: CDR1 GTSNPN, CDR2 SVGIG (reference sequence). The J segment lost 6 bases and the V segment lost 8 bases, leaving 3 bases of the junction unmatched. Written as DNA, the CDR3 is TGTGCCCAGGGACAGGGGGGCGAGCAGTACTTC. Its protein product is CAQGQGGEQYF.

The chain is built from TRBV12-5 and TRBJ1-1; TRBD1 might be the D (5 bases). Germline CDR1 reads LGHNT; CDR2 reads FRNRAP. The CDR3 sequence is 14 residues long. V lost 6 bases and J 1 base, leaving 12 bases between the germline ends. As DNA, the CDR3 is TGTGCTAGTGGAGCGGGACTCAGGAACACTGAAGCTTTCTTT. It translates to CASGAGLRNTEAFF.

CDR3 in amino acids: CASSQISRRVNTEAFF. In nucleotides, the CDR3 is TGTGCCAGCAGCCAAATCTCCAGACGGGTGAACACTGAAGCTTTCTTT. The V and J genes are TRBV4-2 and TRBJ1-1; no firm D call. The CDR3 covers 16 residues. V gave up 2 bases and J gave up 0 bases, with 13 bases separating them. Per the germline V gene, CDR1 is LGHNA and CDR2 is YNFKEQ.

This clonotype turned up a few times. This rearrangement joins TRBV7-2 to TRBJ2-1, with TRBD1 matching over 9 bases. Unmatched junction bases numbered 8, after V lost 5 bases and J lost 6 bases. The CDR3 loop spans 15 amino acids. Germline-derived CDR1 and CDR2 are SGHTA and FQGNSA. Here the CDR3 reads CASSPDRGDGNEQFF. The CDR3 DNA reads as TGTGCCAGCAGCCCCGACAGGGGGGACGGCAATGAGCAGTTCTTC.

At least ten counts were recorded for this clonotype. CDR3 region: CASSSTGVNEQFF. CDR3 DNA sequence: TGTGCCAGCAGCTCGACAGGGGTCAATGAGCAGTTCTTC. The chain combines TRBV3-1 with TRBJ2-1; TRBD1 matches 8 bases. Germline trimming cut 5 bases from V and 6 bases from J; bases unmatched to any gene: 3. This CDR3 spans 13 amino acids. Germline V CDR1 and CDR2: LGHDT, YNNKEL (reference sequence).

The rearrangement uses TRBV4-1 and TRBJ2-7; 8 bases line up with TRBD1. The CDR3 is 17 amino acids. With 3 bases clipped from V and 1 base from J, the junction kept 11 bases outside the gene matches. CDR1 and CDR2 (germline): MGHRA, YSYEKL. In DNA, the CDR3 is TGCGCCAGCAGCCAGGGATTGGGACAGGCAGGATCCTACGAGCAGTACTTC. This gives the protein CASSQGLGQAGSYEQYF.

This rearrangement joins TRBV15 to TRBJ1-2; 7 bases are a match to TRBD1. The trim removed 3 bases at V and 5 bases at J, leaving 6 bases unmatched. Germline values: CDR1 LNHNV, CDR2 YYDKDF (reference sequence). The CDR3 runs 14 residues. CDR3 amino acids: CATSSPGQIYGYTF. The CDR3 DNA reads TGTGCCACCAGCAGCCCGGGACAGATTTATGGCTACACCTTC.

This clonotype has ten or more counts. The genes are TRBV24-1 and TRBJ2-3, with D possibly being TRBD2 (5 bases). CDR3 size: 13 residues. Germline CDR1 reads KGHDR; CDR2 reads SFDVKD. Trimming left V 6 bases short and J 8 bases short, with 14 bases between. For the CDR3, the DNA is TGTGCCACCAGTCGGTCGGCAGGAGGTACGCAGTATTTT. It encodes CATSRSAGGTQYF.

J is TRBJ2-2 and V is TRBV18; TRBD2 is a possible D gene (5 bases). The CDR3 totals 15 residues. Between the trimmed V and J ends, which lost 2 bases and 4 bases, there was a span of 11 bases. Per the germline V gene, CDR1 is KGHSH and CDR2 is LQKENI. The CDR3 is CASSPGGLGTGELFF. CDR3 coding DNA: TGTGCCAGCTCACCAGGCGGGCTTGGCACCGGGGAGCTGTTTTTT.

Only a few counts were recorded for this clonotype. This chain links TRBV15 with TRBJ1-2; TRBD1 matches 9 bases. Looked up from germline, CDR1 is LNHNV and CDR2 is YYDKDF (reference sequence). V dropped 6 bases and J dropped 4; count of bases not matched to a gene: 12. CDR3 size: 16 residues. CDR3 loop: CATRQTGQGLPYGYTF. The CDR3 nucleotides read TGTGCCACCAGGCAGACGGGACAGGGCCTACCCTATGGCTACACCTTC.

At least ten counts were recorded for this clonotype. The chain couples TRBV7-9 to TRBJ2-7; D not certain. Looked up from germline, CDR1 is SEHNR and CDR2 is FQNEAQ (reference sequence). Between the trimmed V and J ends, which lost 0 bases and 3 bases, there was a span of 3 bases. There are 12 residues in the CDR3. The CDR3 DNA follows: TGTGCCAGCAGCTTAGCCCGCTACGAGCAGTACTTC. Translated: CASSLARYEQYF.

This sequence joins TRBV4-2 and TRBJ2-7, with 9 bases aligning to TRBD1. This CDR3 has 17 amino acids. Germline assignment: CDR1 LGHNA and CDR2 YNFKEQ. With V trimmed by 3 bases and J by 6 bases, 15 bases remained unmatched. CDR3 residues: CASSQIQGAKGIAEQYF. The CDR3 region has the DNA TGTGCCAGCAGCCAGATACAGGGGGCGAAGGGGATTGCCGAGCAGTACTTC.